These 14 T cell receptor beta chains came from one sample sequenced in a study of PD-1 blockade in classical Hodgkin lymphoma. Sequenced by immunoSEQ multiplex PCR; TCRdb stores in-frame clones only, minus some. The data hold about 25,000 clones, with about three quarters observed a single time. Each and every patient relapsed after autologous stem cell transplantation, and patients got differing brentuximab vedotin exposure. The sequencing used peripheral blood mononuclear cells (PBMCs), collected before the second cycle of nivolumab. These receptors were collected from a human donor with classical Hodgkin lymphoma.

This clone was seen only a few times. The chain uses TRBV11-3 and TRBJ1-1; D remains ambiguous. CDR1 is SGHNT, CDR2 YENEEA, per germline. V lost 3 bases, J lost 0 bases, and 5 bases lay in between. The CDR3 runs 13 residues. CDR3 sequence (DNA): TGTGCCAGCAGCTTTGACGTGAACACTGAAGCTTTCTTT. Protein: CASSFDVNTEAFF. Complete variable domain (other parts from reference TRBV11-3 and TRBJ1-1): EAGVVQSPRYKIIEKKQPVAFWCNPISGHNTLYWYLQNLGQGPELLIRYENEEAVDDSQLPKDRFSAERLKGVDSTLKIQPAELGDSAVYLCASSFDVNTEAFFGQGTRLTVV.

The V call is TRBV7-9, the J call TRBJ2-7; 10 nucleotides line up with TRBD1. Trimming cost V 5 bases and J 7 bases; bases outside gene matches: 17. The CDR3 runs 17 residues. Germline V lookup: CDR1 SEHNR, CDR2 FQNEAQ (reference sequence). CDR3 in DNA: TGTGCCAGCAGCGTATGGGCCTCCGGGACAGGGGATGGGGAGCAGTACTTC. This codes for CASSVWASGTGDGEQYF.

The rearrangement uses TRBV2 and TRBJ2-7, with TRBD2 matching over 7 bases. With 4 bases clipped from V and 9 bases from J, the junction kept 15 bases outside the gene matches. The length of the CDR3 is 15 residues. Germline V gives CDR1 SNHLY, CDR2 FYNNEI. CDR3 DNA sequence: TGTGCCAGCAGTGCACTTGGAGGGAGGGCCCTCGTGCAGTACTTC. Protein product: CASSALGGRALVQYF.

This clone was observed a few times. The chain joins TRBV7-9 to TRBJ1-1; 8 bases agree with TRBD1. CDR1 SEHNR and CDR2 FQNEAQ come from the germline V gene (reference sequence). CDR3 length: 13 amino acids. After removal of 3 bases from V and 8 bases from J, the junction contained 5 bases not matched to a gene. The chain's CDR3 is CASSFGTGPEAFF. DNA of the CDR3: TGTGCCAGCAGCTTTGGGACAGGACCCGAAGCTTTCTTT.

This clone has just one count. Other DNA sequences within the sample encode an identical CDR3. This chain links TRBV7-9 with TRBJ1-5; D might be TRBD1 (5 bases). This CDR3 comprises 13 residues. Trimming cost V 5 bases and J 4 bases, with 9 bases left between them. Per germline, CDR1 SEHNR and CDR2 FQNEAQ (reference sequence). For the CDR3, the DNA is TGTGCCAGCAGCCTGGGGCCAAATCAGCCCCAGCATTTT. This encodes CASSLGPNQPQHF.

Within the sample, this clone is medium-sized (0.01 to 0.1%). The chain links TRBV19 to TRBJ2-7, with 9 bases matching TRBD2. CDR3 length: 15 residues. Germline values: CDR1 LNHDA, CDR2 SQIVND (reference sequence). Trimming at V came to 5 bases and at J to 2 bases, leaving 7 bases not matched to a gene. The CDR3: CASSLTSGLPYEQYF. The CDR3 bases are TGTGCCAGTAGTTTGACTAGCGGACTCCCCTACGAGCAGTACTTC. Variable domain in full (rest from reference TRBV19 and TRBJ2-7): DGGITQSPKYLFRKEGQNVTLSCEQNLNHDAMYWYRQDPGQGLRLIYYSQIVNDFQKGDIAEGYSVSREKKESFPLTVTSAQKNPTAFYLCASSLTSGLPYEQYFGPGTRLTVT.

The chain recombines TRBV27 with TRBJ2-4; D gene ambiguous. V was shortened by 6 bases and J by 9 bases, with 18 bases between the two germline ends. Germline V gene sequence: CDR1 MNHEY, CDR2 SMNVEV (reference sequence). This CDR3 has 14 amino acids. The CDR3: CASSDKRTAIIQYF. CDR3 bases: TGTGCCAGCAGCGACAAACGGACCGCGATCATTCAGTACTTC.

This chain links TRBV9 with TRBJ2-4; D is perhaps TRBD1 (5 bases). Germline V CDR1 and CDR2: SGDLS, YYNGEE. The CDR3 totals 16 residues. Trimming took 0 bases from V and 0 from J, leaving 10 bases between them. The CDR3 sequence: CASSVEPGSAKNIQYF. CDR3 sequence (DNA): TGTGCCAGCAGCGTAGAACCAGGGTCAGCCAAAAACATTCAGTACTTC.

This clone was counted once. This chain links TRBV21-1 with TRBJ2-6. TRBV21-1 corresponds to a pseudogene. The CDR3 has 18 residues. For the CDR3, the DNA is TGTGCCAGCAGCAAAAAAGTAGTCGCAGTCTCTGGGGCCAACGTCCTGACTTTC. This sequence encodes CASSKKVVAVSGANVLTF.

J is TRBJ2-2 and V is TRBV9, with 10 bases fitting TRBD1. Germline CDR1 reads SGDLS; CDR2 reads YYNGEE. The CDR3 has 15 amino acids. The V segment lost 2 bases and the J segment 4 bases; nucleotides outside the gene matches: 2. The CDR3 sequence is CASSVRTGGTGELFF. The CDR3 nucleotides are TGTGCCAGCAGCGTTAGGACAGGGGGCACCGGGGAGCTGTTTTTT.

This rearrangement joins TRBV2 to TRBJ1-5, with a weak D call TRBD1 (6 bases). V lost 1 base, J lost 7 bases, and 14 bases lay in between. Per germline, CDR1 SNHLY and CDR2 FYNNEI. The CDR3 has 15 residues. The chain's CDR3 is CASSEGGRGDQPQHF. The CDR3 nucleotides read TGTGCCAGCAGTGAAGGGGGCAGGGGTGACCAGCCCCAGCATTTT. Looking up the rest from reference TRBV2 and TRBJ1-5 gives the full variable domain: EPEVTQTPSHQVTQMGQEVILRCVPISNHLYFYWYRQILGQKVEFLVSFYNNEISEKSEIFDDQFSVERPDGSNFTLKIRSTKLEDSAMYFCASSEGGRGDQPQHFGDGTRLSIL.

As to this clone: Different DNA sequences within this sample yield the same CDR3. The chain is built from TRBV7-2 and TRBJ2-7; D not resolved. The CDR3 totals 13 residues. The V gene's germline CDR1 is SGHTA and CDR2 FQGNSA. Trimming pared 1 base from V and 4 bases from J, leaving 8 bases between. This chain's CDR3 is CASSLEAEYEQYF. The CDR3 nucleotides are TGTGCCAGCAGCTTAGAGGCGGAGTACGAGCAGTACTTC.

The chain has TRBV6-1 and TRBJ1-5; D unclear. Trimming removed 11 bases at V and 2 bases at J, with 19 bases between. The CDR3 runs to 15 residues. From germline, CDR1 is MNHNS and CDR2 SASEGT. The CDR3 sequence: CAAKSAVVGNQPQHF. The CDR3 region has the DNA TGTGCCGCCAAGAGTGCCGTTGTCGGCAATCAGCCCCAGCATTTT.

A word on this clone: One end of the junction varies from germline; a read error may be responsible. The chain is built from TRBV29-1 and TRBJ2-7; 10 nucleotides match TRBD1. Germline V lookup: CDR1 SQVTM, CDR2 ANQGSEA. This CDR3 region has 14 residues. CDR3 nucleotide sequence: TGCAGCGTGGAAGCCGACAGGGGGCCTTACGAGCAGTACTTC. This gives the protein CSVEADRGPYEQYF.